These 3 T cell receptor beta chains came from one sample sequenced in a study of cytomegalovirus exposure and HLA in healthy donors. It was with 60 Vbeta and 13 Jbeta primers that the PCR ran. The data were produced by immunoSEQ multiplex PCR, yet TCRdb's version contains in-frame clones alone and is incomplete. The sample consists of about 200,000 clones, approximately 70% of them appearing once. Input material: PBMCs. The receptor set was obtained from a woman in her thirties in good health and CMV-seronegative.

The chain links TRBV7-2 to TRBJ1-3, with unresolved D. Germline-derived CDR1 and CDR2 are SGHTA and FQGNSA. V gave up 5 bases and J gave up 0 bases, with 17 bases separating them. This CDR3 spans 17 amino acids. The CDR3 DNA reads as TGTGCCAGCAGCCCGAGGAGCACCCGGAGCTCTGGAAACACCATATATTTT. It translates to CASSPRSTRSSGNTIYF. The full variable domain, with the rest looked up from reference TRBV7-2 and TRBJ1-3, is GAGVSQSPSNKVTEKGKDVELRCDPISGHTALYWYRQSLGQGLEFLIYFQGNSAPDKSGLPSDRFSAERTGGSVSTLTIQRTQQEDSAVYLCASSPRSTRSSGNTIYFGEGSWLTVV.

The V call is TRBV7-3, the J call TRBJ2-3, with D unclear. The CDR3 consists of 13 residues. V was cut by 5 bases and J by 6 bases, with 12 bases left in between. Germline values: CDR1 SGHTA, CDR2 FQGTGA. CDR3 protein: CASSLYSADTQYF. The CDR3 DNA follows: TGTGCCAGCAGCCTTTACAGTGCGGATACGCAGTATTTT.

Note on this clone: The same CDR3 is also encoded by other DNA sequences in this sample. The rearrangement uses TRBV7-9 and TRBJ2-7; 9 positions agree with TRBD1. The length of the CDR3 is 13 residues. Losses at the gene ends were 6 bases for V and 5 bases for J; bases not matched to a gene: 5. CDR1 is SEHNR and CDR2 is FQNEAQ in the germline V gene (reference sequence). DNA of the CDR3: TGTGCCAGCAGACGTGACAGGGGGGACGAGCAGTACTTC. This gives the protein CASRRDRGDEQYF.